This T cell receptor beta chain comes out of a study of blood T cells in healthy people across ages. About the study: Capture via template switching afforded approximately one barcoded beta molecule per two T cells. Study-wide results and caveats: Shifts in expanded clonotypes may have been confounded by donor CMV status, which was unknown. Older age coincided with a roughly linear decline in TCR beta diversity per million T cells.

Ten or more counts support this clonotype. Its antigen is as yet unknown. Each sample used at least 6.5 million PBMCs. Germline loops: CDR1 LGHNA, CDR2 YSLEER. V was shortened by 1 base and J by 0 bases, with 16 bases between the two germline ends. The length of the CDR3 is 18 residues. With a J-beta primer mix and a sample-barcoded 5' primer, a second PCR ran 7 to 11 cycles. MiXCR, run by TCRdb on the 5' RACE reads, gives a single entry per CDR3 protein. The profile shows under 1,000,000 distinct CDR3 sequences, 36% of them singletons. Input material: blood. V is TRBV4-3 and J is TRBJ2-1, with a tentative D call TRBD2 (6 bases). This TCR was sampled from a man between 18 and 29 years old in good health. CDR3 nucleotide sequence: TGCGCCAGCAGCCAAGTTGAAGGGACTTTAAGCTCCTACAATGAGCAGTTCTTC. This codes for CASSQVEGTLSSYNEQFF.